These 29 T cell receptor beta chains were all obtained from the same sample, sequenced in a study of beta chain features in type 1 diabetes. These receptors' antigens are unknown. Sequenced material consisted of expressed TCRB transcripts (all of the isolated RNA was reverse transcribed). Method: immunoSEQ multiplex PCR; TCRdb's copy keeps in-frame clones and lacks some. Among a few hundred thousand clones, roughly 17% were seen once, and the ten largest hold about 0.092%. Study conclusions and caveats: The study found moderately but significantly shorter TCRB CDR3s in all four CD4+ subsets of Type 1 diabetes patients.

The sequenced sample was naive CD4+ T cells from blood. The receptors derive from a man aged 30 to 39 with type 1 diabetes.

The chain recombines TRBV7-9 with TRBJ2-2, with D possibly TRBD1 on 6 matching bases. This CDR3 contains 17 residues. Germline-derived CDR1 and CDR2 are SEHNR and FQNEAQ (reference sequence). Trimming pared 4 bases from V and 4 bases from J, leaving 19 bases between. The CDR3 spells CASSSPKGTRFTGELFF. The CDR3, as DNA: TGTGCCAGCAGCTCGCCAAAGGGGACACGATTCACCGGGGAGCTGTTTTTT.

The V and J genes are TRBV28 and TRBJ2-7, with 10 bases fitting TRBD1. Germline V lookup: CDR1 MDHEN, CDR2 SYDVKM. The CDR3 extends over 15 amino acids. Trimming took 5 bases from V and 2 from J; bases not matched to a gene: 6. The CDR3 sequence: CASSHGQGVPYEQYF. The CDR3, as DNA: TGTGCCAGCAGTCATGGACAGGGGGTACCCTACGAGCAGTACTTC.

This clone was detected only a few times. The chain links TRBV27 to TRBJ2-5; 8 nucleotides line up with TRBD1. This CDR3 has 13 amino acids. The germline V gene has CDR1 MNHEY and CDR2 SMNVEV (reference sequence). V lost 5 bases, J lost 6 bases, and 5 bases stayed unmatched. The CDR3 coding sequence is TGTGCCAGCAGTCCAGGGGGCGCAAAGACCCAGTACTTC. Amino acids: CASSPGGAKTQYF.

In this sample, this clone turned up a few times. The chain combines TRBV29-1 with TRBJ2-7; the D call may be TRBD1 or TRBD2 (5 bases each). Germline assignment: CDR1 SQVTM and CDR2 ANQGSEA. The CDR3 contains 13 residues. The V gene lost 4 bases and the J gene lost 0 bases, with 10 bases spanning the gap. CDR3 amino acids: CSVGGATSYEQYF. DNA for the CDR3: TGCAGCGTTGGAGGGGCGACCTCCTACGAGCAGTACTTC.

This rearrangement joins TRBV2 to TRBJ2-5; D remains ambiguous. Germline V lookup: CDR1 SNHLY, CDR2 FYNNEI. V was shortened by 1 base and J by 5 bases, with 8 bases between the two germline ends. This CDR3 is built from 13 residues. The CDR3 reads CASSEGGGETQYF. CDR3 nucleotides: TGTGCCAGCAGTGAAGGCGGTGGTGAGACCCAGTACTTC. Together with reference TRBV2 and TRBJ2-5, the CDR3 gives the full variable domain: EPEVTQTPSHQVTQMGQEVILRCVPISNHLYFYWYRQILGQKVEFLVSFYNNEISEKSEIFDDQFSVERPDGSNFTLKIRSTKLEDSAMYFCASSEGGGETQYFGPGTRLLVL.

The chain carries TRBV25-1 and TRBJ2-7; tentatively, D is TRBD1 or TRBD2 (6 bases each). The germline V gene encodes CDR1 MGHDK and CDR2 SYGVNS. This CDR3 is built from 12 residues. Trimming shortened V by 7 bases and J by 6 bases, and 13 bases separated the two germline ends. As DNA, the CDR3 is TGTGCCAGCACCGAGGGGGGCCGCGAGCAGTACTTC. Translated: CASTEGGREQYF.

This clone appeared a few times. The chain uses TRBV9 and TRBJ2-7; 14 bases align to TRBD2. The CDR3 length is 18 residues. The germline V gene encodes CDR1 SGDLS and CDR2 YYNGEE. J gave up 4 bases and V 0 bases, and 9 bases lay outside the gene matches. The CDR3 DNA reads TGTGCCAGCAGCGTAGCTACGGGACTAGCGGGAGTAATTTACGAGCAGTACTTC. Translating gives CASSVATGLAGVIYEQYF.

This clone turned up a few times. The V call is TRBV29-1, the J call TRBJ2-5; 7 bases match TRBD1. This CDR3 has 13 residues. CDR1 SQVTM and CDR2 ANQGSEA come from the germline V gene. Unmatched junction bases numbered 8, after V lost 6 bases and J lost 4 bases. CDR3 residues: CSVAGGIGETQYF. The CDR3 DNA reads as TGCAGCGTGGCAGGGGGAATTGGAGAGACCCAGTACTTC.

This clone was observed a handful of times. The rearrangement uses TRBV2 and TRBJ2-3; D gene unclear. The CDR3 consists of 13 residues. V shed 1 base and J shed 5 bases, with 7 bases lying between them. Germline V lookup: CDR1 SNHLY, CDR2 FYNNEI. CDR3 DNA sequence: TGTGCCAGCAGTGAAGGACCGGTAGATACGCAGTATTTT. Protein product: CASSEGPVDTQYF.

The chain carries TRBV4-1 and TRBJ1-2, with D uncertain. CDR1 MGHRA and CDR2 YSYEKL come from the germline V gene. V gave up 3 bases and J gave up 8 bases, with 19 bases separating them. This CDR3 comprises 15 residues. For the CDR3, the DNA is TGCGCCAGCAGCCAGTACCATCCCGGAGTTTGGGGCTACACCTTC. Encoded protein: CASSQYHPGVWGYTF.

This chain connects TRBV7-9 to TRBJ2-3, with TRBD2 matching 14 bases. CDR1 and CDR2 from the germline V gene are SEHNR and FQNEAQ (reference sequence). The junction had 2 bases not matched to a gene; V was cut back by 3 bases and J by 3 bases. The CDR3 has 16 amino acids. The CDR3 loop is CASSLGTSGRTDTQYF. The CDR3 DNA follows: TGTGCCAGCAGCTTGGGGACTAGCGGGAGAACAGATACGCAGTATTTT.

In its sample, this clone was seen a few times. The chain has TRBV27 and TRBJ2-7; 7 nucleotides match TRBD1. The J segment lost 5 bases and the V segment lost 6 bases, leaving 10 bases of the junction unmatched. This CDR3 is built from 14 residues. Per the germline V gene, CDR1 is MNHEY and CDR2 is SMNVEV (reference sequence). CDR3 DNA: TGTGCCAGCAGGACAACAACAGGGGCCCACGAGCAGTACTTC. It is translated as CASRTTTGAHEQYF.

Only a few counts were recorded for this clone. CDR3 region: CSVEGTDDQPQHF. Here the CDR3 DNA reads TGCAGCGTTGAGGGGACAGATGATCAGCCCCAGCATTTT. V is TRBV29-1 and J is TRBJ1-5, with TRBD1 matching 7 bases. The germline gives CDR1 SQVTM, CDR2 ANQGSEA. The CDR3 spans 13 residues. The trim removed 3 bases at V and 5 bases at J, leaving 4 bases unmatched.

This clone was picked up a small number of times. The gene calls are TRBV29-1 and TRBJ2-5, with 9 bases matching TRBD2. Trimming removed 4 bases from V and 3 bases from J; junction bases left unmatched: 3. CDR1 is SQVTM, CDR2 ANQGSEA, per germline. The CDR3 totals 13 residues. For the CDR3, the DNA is TGCAGCGTTGGCGGGAGGGCCAAAGAGACCCAGTACTTC. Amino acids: CSVGGRAKETQYF.

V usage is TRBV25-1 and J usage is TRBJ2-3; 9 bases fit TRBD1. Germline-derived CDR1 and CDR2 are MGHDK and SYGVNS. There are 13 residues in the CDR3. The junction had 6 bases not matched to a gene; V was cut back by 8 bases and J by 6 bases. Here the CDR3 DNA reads TGTGCCAGCGGACAGGGGTACTCGGATACGCAGTATTTT. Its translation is CASGQGYSDTQYF.

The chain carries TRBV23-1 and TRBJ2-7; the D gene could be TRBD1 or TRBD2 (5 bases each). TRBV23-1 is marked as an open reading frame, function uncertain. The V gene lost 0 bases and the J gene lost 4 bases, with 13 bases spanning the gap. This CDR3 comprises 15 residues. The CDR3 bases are TGCGCCAGCAGTCAATCAGGGGACGGAGTTTACGAGCAGTACTTC. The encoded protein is CASSQSGDGVYEQYF.

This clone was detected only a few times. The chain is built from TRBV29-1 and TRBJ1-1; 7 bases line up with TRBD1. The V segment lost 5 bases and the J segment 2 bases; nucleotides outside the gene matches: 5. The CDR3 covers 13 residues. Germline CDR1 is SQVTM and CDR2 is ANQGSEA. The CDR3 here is CSVKGQQNTEAFF. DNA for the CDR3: TGCAGCGTTAAGGGACAGCAAAACACTGAAGCTTTCTTT.

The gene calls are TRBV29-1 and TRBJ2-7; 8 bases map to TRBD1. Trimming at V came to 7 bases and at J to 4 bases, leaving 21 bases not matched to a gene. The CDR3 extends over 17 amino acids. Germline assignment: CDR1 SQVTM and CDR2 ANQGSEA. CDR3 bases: TGCAGCGCCACGGTCCGGGACAGGACCATCCTTAGGTACGAGCAGTACTTC. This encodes CSATVRDRTILRYEQYF.

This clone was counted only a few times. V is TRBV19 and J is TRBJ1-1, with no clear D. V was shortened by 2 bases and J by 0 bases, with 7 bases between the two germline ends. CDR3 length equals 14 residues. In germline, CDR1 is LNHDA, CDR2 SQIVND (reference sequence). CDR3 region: CASSITTLNTEAFF. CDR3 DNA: TGTGCCAGTAGTATAACAACCTTGAACACTGAAGCTTTCTTT.

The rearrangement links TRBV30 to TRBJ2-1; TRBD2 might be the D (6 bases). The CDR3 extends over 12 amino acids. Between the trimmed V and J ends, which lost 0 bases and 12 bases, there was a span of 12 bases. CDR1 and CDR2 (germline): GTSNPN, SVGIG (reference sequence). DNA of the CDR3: TGTGCCTGGAGTGTACCCGGGGGAGGGCAGTTCTTC. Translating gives CAWSVPGGGQFF. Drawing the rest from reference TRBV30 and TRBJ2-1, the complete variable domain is SQTIHQWPATLVQPVGSPLSLECTVEGTSNPNLYWYRQAAGRGLQLLFYSVGIGQISSEVPQNLSASRPQDRQFILSSKKLLLSDSGFYLCAWSVPGGGQFFGPGTRLTVL.

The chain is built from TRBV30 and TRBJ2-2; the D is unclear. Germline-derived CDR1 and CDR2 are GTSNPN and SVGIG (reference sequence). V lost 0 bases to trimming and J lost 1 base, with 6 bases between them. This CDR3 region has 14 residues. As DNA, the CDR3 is TGTGCCTGGAGTGTAAACCAGAACACCGGGGAGCTGTTTTTT. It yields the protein CAWSVNQNTGELFF.

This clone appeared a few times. The CDR3 nucleotides are TGTGCCAGCAGCTTCGGGGGTATAACCTTAGGTTCGCAGTACTTC. This encodes CASSFGGITLGSQYF. This chain links TRBV7-6 with TRBJ2-7, with D maybe TRBD2 (6 bases). From germline, CDR1 is SGHVS and CDR2 FNYEAQ. The CDR3 has 15 amino acids. V lost 3 bases and J 9 bases, leaving 21 bases between the germline ends.

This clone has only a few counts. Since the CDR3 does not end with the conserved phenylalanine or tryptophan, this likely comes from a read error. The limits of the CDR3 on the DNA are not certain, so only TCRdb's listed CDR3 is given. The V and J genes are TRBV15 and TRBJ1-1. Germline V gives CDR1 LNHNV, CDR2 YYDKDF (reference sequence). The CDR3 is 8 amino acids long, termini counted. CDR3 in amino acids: CATSSRRA.

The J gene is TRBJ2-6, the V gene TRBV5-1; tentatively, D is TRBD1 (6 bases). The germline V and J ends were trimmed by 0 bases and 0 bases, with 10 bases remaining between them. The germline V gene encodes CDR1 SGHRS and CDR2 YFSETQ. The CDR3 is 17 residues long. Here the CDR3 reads CASSLGDTGSGANVLTF. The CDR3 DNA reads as TGCGCCAGCAGCTTGGGGGACACAGGCTCTGGGGCCAACGTCCTGACTTTC.

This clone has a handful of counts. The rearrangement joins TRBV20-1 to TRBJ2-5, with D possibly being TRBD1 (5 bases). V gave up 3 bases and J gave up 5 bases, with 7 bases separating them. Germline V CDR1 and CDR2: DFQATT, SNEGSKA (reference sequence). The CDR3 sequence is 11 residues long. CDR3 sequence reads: CSASSGETQYF. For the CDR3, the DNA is TGCAGTGCTAGTTCAGGGGAGACCCAGTACTTC.

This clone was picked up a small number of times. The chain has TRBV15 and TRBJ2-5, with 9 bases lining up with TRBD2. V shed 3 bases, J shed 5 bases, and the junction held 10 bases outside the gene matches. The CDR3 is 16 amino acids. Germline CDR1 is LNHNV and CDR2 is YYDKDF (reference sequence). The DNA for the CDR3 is TGTGCCACCAGCAGTGGCGGGAGGGCCTCGGTGGAGACCCAGTACTTC. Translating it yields CATSSGGRASVETQYF.

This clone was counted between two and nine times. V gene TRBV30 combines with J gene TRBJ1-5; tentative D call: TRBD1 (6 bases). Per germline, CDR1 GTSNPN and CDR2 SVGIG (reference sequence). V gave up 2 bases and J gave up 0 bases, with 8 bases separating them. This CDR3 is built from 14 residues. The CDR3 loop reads CAWSKTGSNQPQHF. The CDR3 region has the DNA TGTGCCTGGAGTAAGACAGGTAGCAATCAGCCCCAGCATTTT.

Here the CDR3 DNA reads TGTGCCAGCAGTTTAACATACTACGAGCAGTACTTC. Protein: CASSLTYYEQYF. The V call is TRBV28, the J call TRBJ2-7, with D hard to call. The CDR3 runs to 12 residues. Germline V gene sequence: CDR1 MDHEN, CDR2 SYDVKM. Trimming removed 2 bases from V and 3 bases from J, with 5 bases in between.

The CDR3 nucleotides read TGTGCCAGCAGTGGGGGACGGCGGAGCTACACCTTC. Translated: CASSGGRRSYTF. This chain joins TRBV2 and TRBJ1-2; D might be TRBD1 (5 bases). The germline CDR1 and CDR2 sequences are SNHLY and FYNNEI. The CDR3 covers 12 residues. Trimming took 4 bases from V and 9 from J, leaving 12 bases between them.